This T cell receptor beta chain emerged from a study of T-cell reconstitution after alpha-beta-depleted transplantation in children. Study results and caveats: By one year post-transplant, T-cell counts and diversity largely arose from T cells that were newly produced. In some patients, recipient T cells and intrathymic progenitors surviving conditioning explained high day-60 diversity. The study reportedly traced alpha-beta T cells about two months after transplant to several hundred expanded graft clones.

This sample's TCRbeta library carried unique molecular identifier barcodes. MiXCR, run by TCRdb on the PCR reads, gives a single entry per CDR3 protein. The table has over 150,000 distinct CDR3 sequences, roughly 11% seen once; the top ten hold over 10%. V shed 5 bases, J shed 1 base, and the junction held 6 bases outside the gene matches. CDR3 length: 16 amino acids. Germline CDR1 and CDR2: MDHEN and SYDVKM. This clonotype has ten or more counts. Its antigen is currently unknown. The rearrangement uses TRBV28 and TRBJ1-4, with 8 bases identical to TRBD1. The sequencing here drew on PBMCs, taken before TCRalphabeta/CD19-depleted stem cell transplant. The TCR sequence derives from a boy aged 2 to 9 with acute myeloid leukemia, due to receive a stem cell transplant. In DNA form, the CDR3 reads TGTGCCAGCAGTCTACTACAGGGGGGAACTAATGAAAAACTGTTTTTT. Amino acid sequence: CASSLLQGGTNEKLFF. The whole variable domain, filled in from reference TRBV28 and TRBJ1-4, reads DVKVTQSSRYLVKRTGEKVFLECVQDMDHENMFWYRQDPGLGLRLIYFSYDVKMKEKGDIPEGYSVSREKKERFSLILESASTNQTSMYLCASSLLQGGTNEKLFFGSGTQLSVL.